The sequence of this TCR beta chain was determined in a study of T-cell memory formation after mild COVID-19. Study context: Across donors, TCR clusters were largely donor specific. Study-level results: Some clones that responded were present in memory (sampled pre-infection), which suggests cross-reactive memory joined. Clones that got smaller from day 15 to 85 had even CD4/CD8, while clones growing later tipped toward CD4+.

From germline, CDR1 is DFQATT and CDR2 SNEGSKA (reference sequence). The CDR3 runs to 14 residues. Trimming at V came to 5 bases and at J to 1 base, leaving 7 bases not matched to a gene. A remark on this clonotype: Its antigen remains unknown.

MiXCR, applied by TCRdb to the 5' RACE reads, yields one record per CDR3 protein. The repertoire holds about 430,000 distinct CDR3 sequences, with roughly 26% as singletons. The chain joins TRBV20-1 to TRBJ1-2, with 7 bases lining up with TRBD1. The sample consisted of PBMCs or a T cell subset sorted from them (not recorded which). The sequence derives from an adult woman who had mild COVID-19 (a few samples of this study predate the infection). Cell type and time point are not known. CDR3: CSAGQTGSNYGYTF. CDR3 nucleotides: TGCAGTGCTGGCCAGACAGGGAGTAACTATGGCTACACCTTC.